This T cell receptor (beta chain) was observed in a study of OX40 agonist ivuxolimab in advanced cancers. Describing the broader study: Ivuxolimab was a fully human IgG2 agonistic monoclonal antibody targeting the costimulatory receptor OX40 (CD134). Intravenous ivuxolimab was administered to patients every 2 weeks at six dose levels: 0.01, 0.1, 0.3, 1.5, 3 and 10 mg/kg. Partial responses were achieved by three dose-escalation patients, of whom one had hepatocellular carcinoma and two had cutaneous melanoma. Among the roughly 50 dose-escalation patients, around 19 had hepatocellular carcinoma, about 15 melanoma, 9 renal cell carcinoma and 9 head and neck cancer. The paper describes the monotherapy dose-escalation part (N of about 54 patients) of the phase I trial of ivuxolimab. In the dose-escalation cohort, 75% to 90% of patients were male, and the mean age was approximately 60 years with a range of about 20 to 80. Patients were allowed to have had prior anti-PD-1, anti-PD-L1 or anti-CTLA-4 therapy, and more than 35% of the dose-escalation patients had been treated with checkpoint inhibitors. The purpose of peripheral TCRbeta sequencing was to test whether ivuxolimab changed TCR sequence diversity and led to clonal T-cell expansion.

General conclusions and limits of the study: Low levels of normalized T-cell clonal expansion were also seen in some patients who did not respond. On average, CD8+ T cells showed more expanded clones than CD4+ T cells after ivuxolimab. At doses of 0.1 to 3.0 mg/kg, clonal expansion of both CD4+ and CD8+ blood T cells was observed from baseline to week 6. Partial responders in the 0.1-3.0 mg/kg groups had among the lowest normalized peripheral clonal expansion, especially among CD8+ T cells. The antigen specificity of the clonally expanded peripheral T cells was not determined.

Genomic DNA was isolated from the sorted cells so that the TCRbeta CDR3 region could be sequenced. TCRbeta CDR3 regions were sequenced using the immunoSEQ Assay. In its TCRdb copy, this immuneACCESS table keeps in-frame sequences only and misses some clones. Where compared with another copy, unresolved V genes explain less than half of these, and the others have no known cause. For this sample there are 37,000 or so clones; around 82% appear just once. The top ten constitute approximately 1.8% of the sample. Patients with autoimmune disease history or receiving systemic immunosuppression were excluded from the trial. Peripheral blood for TCR sequencing was drawn from every dose cohort at baseline, at cycle 4 day 1 and at cycle 7 day 1. Samples came from an open-label, multicenter, first-in-human phase I dose-escalation trial of ivuxolimab. Adults with locally advanced or metastatic melanoma, renal cell, hepatocellular, or head and neck squamous cell carcinoma were enrolled in the trial. CD4+ and CD8+ T cells were sorted separately from peripheral blood before TCR sequencing.

This clone was seen more than once but under ten times. This clone's antigen is unknown. Base qualities are not at hand, and no much larger clone is one base apart. The CDR1 and CDR2 encoded by the germline V gene are MGHDK and SYGVNS. V has 1 base trimmed and J has 5 bases trimmed; junction bases matching no gene number 7. From the cysteine up to the phenylalanine, the CDR3 has a length of 16 residues. CDR3 DNA is the only sequence kept; it has 48 bases, read in frame from the first base. This sequence originates from an adult with an advanced solid tumor such as melanoma, head and neck, liver or kidney cancer. The V gene is TRBV25-1 and the J gene is TRBJ1-5; the junction holds 8 bases that match TRBD1. Sequencing was performed on CD4+ or CD8+ T cells sorted from blood, taken in a trial of the OX40 agonist ivuxolimab. The CDR3 protein: CASSESQGVVHQPQHF. The nucleotide sequence reads TGTGCCAGCAGTGAATCACAGGGGGTTGTCCATCAGCCCCAGCATTTT.